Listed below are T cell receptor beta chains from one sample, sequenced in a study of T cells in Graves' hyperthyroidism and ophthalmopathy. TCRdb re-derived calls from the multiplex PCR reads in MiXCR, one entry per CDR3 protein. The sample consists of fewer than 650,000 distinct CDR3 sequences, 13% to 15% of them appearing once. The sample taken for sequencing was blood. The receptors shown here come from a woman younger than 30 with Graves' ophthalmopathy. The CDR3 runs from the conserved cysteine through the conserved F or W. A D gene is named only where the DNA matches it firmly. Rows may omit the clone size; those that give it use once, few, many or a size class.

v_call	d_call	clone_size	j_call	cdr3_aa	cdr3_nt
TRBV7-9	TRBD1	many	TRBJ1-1	CASSRVQGMNTEAFF	TGTGCCAGCAGCCGAGTACAGGGGATGAACACTGAAGCTTTCTTT
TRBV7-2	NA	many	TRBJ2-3	CASSLGASPGTDTQYF	TGTGCCAGCAGCTTAGGTGCTAGCCCGGGAACAGATACGCAGTATTTT
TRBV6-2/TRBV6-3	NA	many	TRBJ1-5	CASSIGVGGQPQHF	TGTGCCAGCAGTATTGGCGTAGGAGGTCAGCCCCAGCATTTT
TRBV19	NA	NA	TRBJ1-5	CASSIATDQPQHF	TGTGCCAGTAGTATAGCCACAGATCAGCCCCAGCATTTT
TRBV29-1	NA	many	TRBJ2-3	CSVDNTDTQYF	TGCAGCGTTGACAATACAGATACGCAGTATTTT
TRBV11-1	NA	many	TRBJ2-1	CASSSGQGSYNEQFF	TGTGCCAGCAGCTCCGGGCAGGGATCCTACAATGAGCAGTTCTTC
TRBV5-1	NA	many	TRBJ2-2	CASSPLQSGGELFF	TGCGCCAGCAGCCCACTCCAATCCGGCGGGGAGCTGTTTTTT
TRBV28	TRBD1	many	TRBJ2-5	CASSPTGGYQETQYF	TGTGCCAGCAGTCCAACAGGGGGGTACCAAGAGACCCAGTACTTC
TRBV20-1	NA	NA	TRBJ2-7	CSARVTGVGIDEQYF	TGCAGTGCTAGAGTTACAGGAGTGGGAATCGACGAGCAGTACTTC
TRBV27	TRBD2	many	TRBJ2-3	CASSLELAGDTQYF	TGTGCCAGCAGTTTAGAACTAGCGGGAGATACGCAGTATTTT
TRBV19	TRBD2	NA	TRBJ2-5	CASSISRLAGLETQYF	TGTGCCAGTAGTATTTCGAGACTAGCGGGACTAGAGACCCAGTACTTC
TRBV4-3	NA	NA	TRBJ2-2	CASSQENEGVTGELFF	TGCGCCAGCAGCCAAGAGAACGAGGGGGTTACCGGGGAGCTGTTTTTT
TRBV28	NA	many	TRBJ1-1	CASSLLAGRGSEAFF	TGTGCCAGCAGCCTCCTCGCCGGCCGAGGGTCTGAAGCTTTCTTT
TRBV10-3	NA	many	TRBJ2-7	CAISEREPSYEQYF	TGTGCCATCAGTGAACGGGAGCCCTCCTACGAGCAGTACTTC
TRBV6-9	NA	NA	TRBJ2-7	CASSYSDSPRGAYEQYF	TGTGCCAGCAGTTATTCGGACAGCCCCAGGGGGGCTTACGAGCAGTACTTC
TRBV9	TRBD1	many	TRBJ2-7	CASSPWTGGLSYEQYF	TGTGCCAGCAGCCCCTGGACAGGGGGCCTCTCCTACGAGCAGTACTTC
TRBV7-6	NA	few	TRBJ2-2	CASSQQHTGELFF	TGTGCCAGCAGCCAACAACACACCGGGGAGCTGTTTTTT
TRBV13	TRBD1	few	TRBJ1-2	CASTTTLNGTGGSGILGYTF	TGTGCCAGCACCACCACATTAAACGGGACAGGGGGCAGTGGGATCCTCGGCTACACCTTC
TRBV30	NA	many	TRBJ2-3	CAWRRGWGGEDTQYF	TGTGCCTGGAGGCGAGGCTGGGGAGGAGAAGATACGCAGTATTTT
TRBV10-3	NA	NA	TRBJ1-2	CAISEEGNYGYTF	TGTGCCATCAGTGAGGAGGGCAACTATGGCTACACCTTC
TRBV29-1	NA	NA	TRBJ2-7	CSVRSEYDYEQYF	TGCAGCGTTCGGTCAGAATACGACTACGAGCAGTACTTC
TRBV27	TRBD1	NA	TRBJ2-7	CASSLRDRGWEQYF	TGTGCCAGCAGTTTAAGGGACAGGGGGTGGGAGCAGTACTTC
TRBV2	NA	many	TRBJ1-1	CASSGDVNTEAFF	TGTGCCAGCAGTGGGGACGTGAACACTGAAGCTTTCTTT
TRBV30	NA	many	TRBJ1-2	CAWSRGTGDAYGYTF	TGTGCCTGGAGTAGAGGGACGGGGGACGCCTATGGCTACACCTTC
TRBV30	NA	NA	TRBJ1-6	CAWSLNPQSGNSPLHF	TGTGCCTGGAGTCTCAACCCCCAGAGTGGGAATTCACCCCTCCACTTT
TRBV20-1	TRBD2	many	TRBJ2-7	CSTTSGSSYEQYF	TGCAGTACCACTAGCGGGAGCTCCTACGAGCAGTACTTC
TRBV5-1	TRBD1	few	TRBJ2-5	CASSTGQGTETQYF	TGCGCCAGCAGCACTGGACAGGGTACAGAGACCCAGTACTTC
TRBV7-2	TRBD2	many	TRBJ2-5	CASRPKAGAEETQYF	TGTGCCAGCAGACCGAAAGCGGGAGCGGAGGAGACCCAGTACTTC
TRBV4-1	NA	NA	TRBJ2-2	CASSQDPPASKDSTGELFF	TGCGCCAGCAGCCAAGACCCTCCGGCCTCAAAAGACTCCACCGGGGAGCTGTTTTTT
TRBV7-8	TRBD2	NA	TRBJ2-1	CASSLGLAGGTLYNEQFF	TGTGCCAGCAGCTTAGGACTAGCGGGAGGGACGCTTTACAATGAGCAGTTCTTC
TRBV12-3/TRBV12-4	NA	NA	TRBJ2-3	CASRAGAAGTDTQYF	TGTGCCAGCAGAGCCGGAGCGGCGGGCACAGATACGCAGTATTTT
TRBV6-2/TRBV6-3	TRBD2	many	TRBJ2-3	CATREPYLMDTQYF	TGTGCCACGCGGGAGCCCTATTTGATGGATACGCAGTATTTT
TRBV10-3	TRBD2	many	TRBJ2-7	CATTPGGEQYF	TGTGCCACCACGCCGGGAGGCGAGCAGTACTTC
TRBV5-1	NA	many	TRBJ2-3	CASSLGLEYDTQYF	TGCGCCAGCAGCTTGGGGCTCGAGTACGATACGCAGTATTTT
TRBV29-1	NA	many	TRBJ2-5	CSVAGAQMGETQYF	TGCAGCGTTGCCGGGGCCCAAATGGGAGAGACCCAGTACTTC
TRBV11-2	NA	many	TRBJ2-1	CASSGNDGSSYNEQFF	TGTGCCAGCAGCGGGAACGACGGAAGCTCCTACAATGAGCAGTTCTTC
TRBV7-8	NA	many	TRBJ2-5	CASSLEAAGKETQYF	TGTGCCAGCAGCTTAGAAGCAGCGGGTAAAGAGACCCAGTACTTC
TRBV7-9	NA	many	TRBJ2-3	CASSLSAGPSSTDTQYF	TGTGCCAGCAGCTTATCGGCGGGCCCCTCTAGCACAGATACGCAGTATTTT
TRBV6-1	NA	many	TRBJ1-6	CASSFLMDGRGYNSPLHF	TGTGCCAGCAGTTTCCTAATGGACGGCAGGGGCTATAATTCACCCCTCCACTTT
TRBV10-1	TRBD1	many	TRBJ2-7	CASSESTGLSYEQYF	TGCGCCAGCAGTGAGTCGACAGGGCTTTCCTACGAGCAGTACTTC
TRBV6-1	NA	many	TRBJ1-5	CASSRGSSQPQHF	TGTGCCAGCTCGCGGGGGTCAAGTCAGCCCCAGCATTTT
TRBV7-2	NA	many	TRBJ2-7	CASSLDGTNYEQYF	TGTGCCAGCAGCTTAGACGGGACCAACTACGAGCAGTACTTC
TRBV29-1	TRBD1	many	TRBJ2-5	CSVDRDRGTKTQYF	TGCAGCGTCGACCGGGACAGGGGTACGAAGACCCAGTACTTC
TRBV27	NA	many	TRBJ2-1	CASSPRRSYNEQFF	TGTGCCAGCAGCCCCAGGAGATCCTACAATGAGCAGTTCTTC
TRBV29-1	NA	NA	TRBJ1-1	CSVESGTDYTEAFF	TGCAGCGTTGAATCGGGTACGGATTACACTGAAGCTTTCTTT
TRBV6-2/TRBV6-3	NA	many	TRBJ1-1	CASSYLGRVNAAFF	TGTGCCAGCAGTTACTTGGGCAGGGTGAACGCGGCTTTCTTT
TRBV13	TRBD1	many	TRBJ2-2	CASSPWDRANTGELFF	TGTGCCAGCAGCCCATGGGACAGGGCGAACACCGGGGAGCTGTTTTTT
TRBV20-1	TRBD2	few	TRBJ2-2	CSARTSGRATTGELFF	TGCAGTGCTAGGACTAGCGGGAGGGCCACCACCGGGGAGCTGTTTTTT
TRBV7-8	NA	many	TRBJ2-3	CASSLGRAGRLLSTDTQYF	TGTGCCAGCAGCTTAGGACGGGCGGGCAGACTCCTTAGCACAGATACGCAGTATTTT
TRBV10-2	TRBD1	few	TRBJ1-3	CASSEVTTGASGNTIYF	TGCGCCAGCAGTGAGGTGACCACAGGGGCTTCTGGAAACACCATATATTTT
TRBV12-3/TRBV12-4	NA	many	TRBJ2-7	CASSLWQAGTYEQYF	TGTGCCAGCAGTTTATGGCAGGCCGGGACCTACGAGCAGTACTTC
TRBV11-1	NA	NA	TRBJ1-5	CASSTDPPDRFDQPQHF	TGTGCCAGCAGCACCGACCCGCCGGACCGGTTTGATCAGCCCCAGCATTTT
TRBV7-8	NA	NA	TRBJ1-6	CASSLADSNSPLHF	TGTGCCAGCAGCTTAGCCGACAGTAATTCACCCCTCCACTTT
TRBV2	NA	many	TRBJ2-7	CASSRLGYEQYF	TGTGCCAGCAGTCGACTAGGCTACGAGCAGTACTTC
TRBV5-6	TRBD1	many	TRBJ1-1	CASSLTGGKAFF	TGTGCCAGCAGCTTGACAGGGGGAAAAGCTTTCTTT
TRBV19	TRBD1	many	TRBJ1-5	CASSLGTGWSPQHF	TGTGCCAGTAGTCTAGGGACAGGATGGTCGCCCCAGCATTTT
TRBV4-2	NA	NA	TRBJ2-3	CASSQDRDVTDTQYF	TGTGCCAGCAGCCAAGACAGGGATGTGACAGATACGCAGTATTTT
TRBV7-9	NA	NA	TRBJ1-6	CASSLGRGYNSPLHF	TGTGCCAGCAGCTTAGGCAGGGGTTATAATTCACCCCTCCACTTT
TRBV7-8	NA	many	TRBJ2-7	CASSPADSYEQYF	TGTGCCAGCAGCCCCGCGGATTCCTACGAGCAGTACTTC
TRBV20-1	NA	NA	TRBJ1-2	CSARSLLGANYGYTF	TGCAGTGCTCGCTCCCTCTTGGGGGCTAACTATGGCTACACCTTC